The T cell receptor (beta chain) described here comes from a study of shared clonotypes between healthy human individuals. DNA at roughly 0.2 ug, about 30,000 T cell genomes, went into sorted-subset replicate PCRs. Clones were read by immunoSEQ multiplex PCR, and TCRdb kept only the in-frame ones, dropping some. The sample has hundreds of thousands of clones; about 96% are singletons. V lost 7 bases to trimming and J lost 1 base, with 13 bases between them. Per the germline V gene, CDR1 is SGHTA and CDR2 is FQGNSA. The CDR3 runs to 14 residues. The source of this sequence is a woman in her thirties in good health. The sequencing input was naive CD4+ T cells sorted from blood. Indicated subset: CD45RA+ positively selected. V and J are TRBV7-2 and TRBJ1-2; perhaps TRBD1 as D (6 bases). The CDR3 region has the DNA TGTGCCAGCACTACGTACAGGGATAACTATGGCTACACCTTC. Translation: CASTTYRDNYGYTF.